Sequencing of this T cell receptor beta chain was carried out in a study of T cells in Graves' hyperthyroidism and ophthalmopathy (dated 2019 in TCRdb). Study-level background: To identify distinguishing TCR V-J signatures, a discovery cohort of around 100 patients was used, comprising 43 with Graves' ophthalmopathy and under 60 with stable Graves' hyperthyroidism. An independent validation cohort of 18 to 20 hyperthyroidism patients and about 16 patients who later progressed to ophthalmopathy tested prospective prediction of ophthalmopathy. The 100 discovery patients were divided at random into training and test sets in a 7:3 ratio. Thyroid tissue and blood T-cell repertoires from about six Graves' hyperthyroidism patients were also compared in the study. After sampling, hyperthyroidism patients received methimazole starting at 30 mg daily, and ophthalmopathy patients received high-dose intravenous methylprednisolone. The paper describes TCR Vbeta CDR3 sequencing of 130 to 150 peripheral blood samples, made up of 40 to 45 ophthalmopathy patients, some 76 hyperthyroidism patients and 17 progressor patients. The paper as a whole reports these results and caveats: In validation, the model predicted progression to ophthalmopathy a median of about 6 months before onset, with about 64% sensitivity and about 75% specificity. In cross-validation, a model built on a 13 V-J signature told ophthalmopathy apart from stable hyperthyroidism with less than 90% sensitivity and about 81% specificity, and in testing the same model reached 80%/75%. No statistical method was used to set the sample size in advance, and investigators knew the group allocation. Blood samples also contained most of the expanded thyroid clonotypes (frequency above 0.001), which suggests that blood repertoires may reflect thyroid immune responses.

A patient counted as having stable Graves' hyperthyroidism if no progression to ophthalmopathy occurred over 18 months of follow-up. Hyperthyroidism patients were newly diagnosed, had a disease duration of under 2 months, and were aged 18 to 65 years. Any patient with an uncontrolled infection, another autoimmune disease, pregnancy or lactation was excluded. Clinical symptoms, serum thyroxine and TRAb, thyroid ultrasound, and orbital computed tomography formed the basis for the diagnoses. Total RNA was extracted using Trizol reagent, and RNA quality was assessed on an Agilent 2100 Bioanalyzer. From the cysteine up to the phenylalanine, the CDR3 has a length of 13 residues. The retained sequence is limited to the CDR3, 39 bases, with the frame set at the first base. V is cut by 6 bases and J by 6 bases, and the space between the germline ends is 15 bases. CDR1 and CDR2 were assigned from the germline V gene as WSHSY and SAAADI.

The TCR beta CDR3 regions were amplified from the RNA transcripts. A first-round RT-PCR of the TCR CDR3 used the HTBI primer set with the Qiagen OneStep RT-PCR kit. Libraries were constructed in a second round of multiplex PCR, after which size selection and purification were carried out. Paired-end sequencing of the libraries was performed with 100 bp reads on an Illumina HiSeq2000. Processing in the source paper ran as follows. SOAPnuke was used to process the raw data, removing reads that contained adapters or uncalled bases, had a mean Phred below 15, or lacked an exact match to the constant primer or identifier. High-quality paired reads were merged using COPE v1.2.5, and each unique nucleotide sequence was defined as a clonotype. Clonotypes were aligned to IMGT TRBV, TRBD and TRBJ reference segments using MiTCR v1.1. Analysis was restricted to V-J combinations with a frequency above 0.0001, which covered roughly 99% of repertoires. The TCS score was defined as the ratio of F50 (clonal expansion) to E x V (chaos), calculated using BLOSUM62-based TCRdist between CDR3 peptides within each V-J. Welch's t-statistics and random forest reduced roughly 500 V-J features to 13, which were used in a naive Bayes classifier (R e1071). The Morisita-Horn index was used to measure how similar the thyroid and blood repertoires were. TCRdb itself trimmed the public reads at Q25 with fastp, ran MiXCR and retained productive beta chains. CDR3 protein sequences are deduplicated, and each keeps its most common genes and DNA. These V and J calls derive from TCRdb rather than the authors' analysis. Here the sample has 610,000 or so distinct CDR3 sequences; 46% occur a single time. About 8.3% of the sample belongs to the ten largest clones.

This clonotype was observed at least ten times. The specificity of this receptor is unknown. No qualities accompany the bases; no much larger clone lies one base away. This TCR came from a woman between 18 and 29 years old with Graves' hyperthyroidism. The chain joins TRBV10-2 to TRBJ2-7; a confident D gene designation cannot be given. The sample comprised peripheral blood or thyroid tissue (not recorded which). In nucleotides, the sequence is TGCGCCAGCAGCGACCTCGGAAAGCTCGAGCAGTACTTC. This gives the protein CASSDLGKLEQYF.